The clone carrying this TCR beta chain has more than one count but fewer than ten. Its antigen is undetermined. The data derive from a study of spatial heterogeneity in lung cancer. In the study overall: The study consistently detected more beta-chain than alpha-chain sequences. Study observations and caveats: Counts of expanded alpha and beta TCRs within tumors tracked the tumor nonsynonymous mutation count.

Each CDR3 protein is one row after TCRdb ran MiXCR on the 5' RACE reads. There are about 7,000 distinct CDR3 sequences in the sample; approximately 20% occur only once, and approximately 12% lies in the top ten. Time point described: sample taken at primary tumor resection. TCRs were sequenced from unsorted whole RNA of tumor, nontumor lung or PBMC. The receptor was isolated from a female donor with early-stage non-small cell lung cancer. Specimen: lung tumor tissue, collected at surgery.

The CDR3 DNA is TGTGCCAGCAGCCCATGGGGACAGAACTCTGGAAACACCATATATTTT. Its translation: CASSPWGQNSGNTIYF. The chain recombines TRBV3-1 with TRBJ1-3; 7 bases align to TRBD1. CDR1 and CDR2 (germline): LGHDT, YNNKEL (reference sequence). The V and J ends lost 4 bases and 0 bases, in that order; junction bases with no gene match: 6. This CDR3 is built from 16 residues.